This T cell receptor beta chain emerged from a study of identical twins. General observations from the study: Twins showed weaker excess sharing in their beta out-of-frame sequences. Partly confounded zero-insertion analyses could result from invariant MAIT and iNKT cells.

From the 5' RACE reads, TCRdb called clonotypes with MiXCR, one entry per CDR3 protein. The sample shows a few hundred thousand distinct CDR3 sequences, approximately 8.6% of them seen only once. This CDR3 has 17 residues. CDR1 SGDLS and CDR2 YYNGEE come from the germline V gene. The junction had 9 bases not matched to a gene; V was cut back by 3 bases and J by 5 bases. This clonotype was seen only a few times. Its antigen is undetermined. The same sample was also studied in work on yellow fever vaccine responses in identical twins.

The chain uses TRBV9 and TRBJ2-5; 14 bases line up with TRBD2. The clonotype was recovered from a woman aged 18-35 years in good health. The material sequenced was CD8+ T cells sorted from blood. CDR3 amino acids: CASSAGTSGSSGETQYF. CDR3 nucleotides: TGTGCCAGCAGCGCGGGGACTAGCGGGAGTAGTGGGGAGACCCAGTACTTC.